The 21 T cell receptor beta chains listed next were all sequenced from one sample in a study of human T cells and chemical hapten exposure. TCRdb re-called the RACE reads with MiXCR, one entry per CDR3 protein. The sample has 85,000 to 95,000 distinct CDR3 sequences, about 8.6% seen once. This sample's time point: healthy volunteer bleed at 2 weeks. The study extracted total RNA from unfractionated whole blood. The sequenced sample was whole blood. These receptors all come from a female donor in good health. Some clones in this sample may be carry-over from other donors' samples.

The table lists this clonotype with a few counts. The gene calls are TRBV28 and TRBJ2-7; a possible D gene is TRBD1 (5 bases). CDR1 and CDR2 (germline): MDHEN, SYDVKM. This CDR3 contains 13 residues. The germline V and J ends were trimmed by 3 bases and 6 bases, with 12 bases remaining between them. The CDR3 DNA sequence: TGTGCCAGCAGTTTTGGGGCAGGCCCCGAGCAGTACTTC. Protein product: CASSFGAGPEQYF.

This clonotype was found a few times. The V and J genes are TRBV6-1 and TRBJ1-5; D may be TRBD1 (5 bases). V was cut by 4 bases and J by 3 bases, with 7 bases left in between. Germline V gene data show CDR1 as MNHNS and CDR2 as SASEGT. The CDR3 is 13 amino acids. As DNA, the CDR3 is TGTGCCAGCAGTGGGGGGAACAATCAGCCCCAGCATTTT. It encodes CASSGGNNQPQHF.

A few counts support this clonotype. The gene calls are TRBV10-2 and TRBJ2-3; 7 nucleotides align to TRBD2. Germline CDR1 and CDR2: WSHSY and SAAADI. The CDR3 totals 13 residues. J gave up 13 bases and V 0 bases, and 7 bases lay outside the gene matches. CDR3 in DNA: TGCGCCAGCAGTGAGTCCGGACTAGTGAGGGAGTATTTT. This encodes CASSESGLVREYF.

This clonotype has a handful of counts. The chain joins TRBV2 to TRBJ1-6, with TRBD1 as a possible D gene (6 bases). This CDR3 has 12 residues. In germline, CDR1 is SNHLY, CDR2 FYNNEI. Trimming took 7 bases from V and 9 from J, leaving 10 bases between them. CDR3 in amino acids: CASTEGGSPLHF. CDR3 sequence (DNA): TGTGCCAGCACCGAAGGGGGTTCACCCCTCCACTTT.

At least ten counts were recorded for this clonotype. V is TRBV14 and J is TRBJ1-2; D not resolved. The CDR3 extends over 17 amino acids. Germline values: CDR1 SGHDN, CDR2 FVKESK. Trimming took 4 bases from V and 2 from J, leaving 20 bases between them. Here the CDR3 reads CASSPRGALGRNYGYTF. The CDR3 DNA is TGTGCCAGCAGCCCCCGAGGAGCGTTGGGCCGGAACTATGGCTACACCTTC.

This clonotype has a count of ten or more. The chain recombines TRBV12-3 or TRBV12-4 with TRBJ1-5, with 10 positions matching TRBD1. Trimming took 1 base from V and 5 from J; bases not matched to a gene: 8. This CDR3 region has 17 residues. CDR3 in amino acids: CASSLGGQGTRYQPQHF. CDR3 DNA: TGTGCCAGCAGTTTAGGGGGACAGGGGACGAGATATCAGCCCCAGCATTTT.

At least ten counts were recorded for this clonotype. This chain uses TRBV6-2 or TRBV6-3 with TRBJ1-1; D unresolved. CDR3 size: 12 residues. V shed 4 bases and J shed 6 bases, with 9 bases lying between them. Germline-derived CDR1 and CDR2 are MNHEY and SVGEGT. The CDR3 loop reads CASSWSTAEAFF. The DNA of the CDR3 is TGTGCCAGCAGTTGGAGTACGGCTGAAGCTTTCTTT.

The CDR3 reads CASSLTRDRPDYEQYF. In DNA, the CDR3 is TGTGCCAGCAGCTTAACGAGGGACAGGCCGGACTACGAGCAGTACTTC. The chain uses TRBV7-3 and TRBJ2-7, with TRBD1 matching over 8 bases. Per the germline V gene, CDR1 is SGHTA and CDR2 is FQGTGA. CDR3 size: 16 residues. Trimming removed 0 bases from V and 3 bases from J; junction bases left unmatched: 7.

The rearrangement joins TRBV7-2 to TRBJ2-7; D remains ambiguous. Germline CDR1 is SGHTA and CDR2 is FQGNSA. The CDR3 has 13 amino acids. V lost 5 bases and J 3 bases, leaving 11 bases between the germline ends. CDR3 bases: TGTGCCAGCAGCGTCCCAGGTTTCTACGAGCAGTACTTC. It is translated as CASSVPGFYEQYF.

A few counts support this clonotype. The rearrangement uses TRBV18 and TRBJ1-2, with D maybe TRBD1 (5 bases). V was pared by 0 bases and J by 4 bases, with 12 bases between. Germline-derived CDR1 and CDR2 are KGHSH and LQKENI. The CDR3 extends over 15 amino acids. CDR3 amino acids: CASSPPRTLVYGYTF. In DNA, the CDR3 is TGTGCCAGCTCACCACCCCGGACACTAGTCTATGGCTACACCTTC.

This clonotype was found a few times. The chain joins TRBV12-3 or TRBV12-4 to TRBJ1-2, with D hard to call. Trimming took off 5 bases at V and 4 bases at J, with 14 bases between the two ends. This CDR3 spans 14 amino acids. Here the CDR3 reads CASSDLDTGYGYTF. The DNA of the CDR3 is TGTGCCAGCAGTGACCTAGATACTGGCTATGGCTACACCTTC.

This clonotype was counted ten times or more. The chain couples TRBV28 to TRBJ2-4; tentative D call: TRBD2 (6 bases). The V gene lost 4 bases and the J gene lost 0 bases, with 13 bases spanning the gap. The CDR3 contains 16 residues. Germline V lookup: CDR1 MDHEN, CDR2 SYDVKM. CDR3 coding DNA: TGTGCCAGCAGTTACCCCACGGGACTAGCCAAAAACATTCAGTACTTC. Its translation is CASSYPTGLAKNIQYF.

The rearrangement joins TRBV9 to TRBJ2-5, with 10 nucleotides matching TRBD2. Germline loops: CDR1 SGDLS, CDR2 YYNGEE. The CDR3 totals 16 residues. V shed 2 bases and J 1 base; nucleotides not matched to a gene: 5. CDR3 sequence reads: CASSVGAGGPQETQYF. CDR3 DNA: TGTGCCAGCAGCGTTGGAGCGGGAGGGCCCCAAGAGACCCAGTACTTC.

This clonotype was detected a few times. The chain employs TRBV6-5 and TRBJ2-3; 9 bases fit TRBD2. The CDR3 contains 16 residues. With 0 bases clipped from V and 5 bases from J, the junction kept 6 bases outside the gene matches. Looked up from germline, CDR1 is MNHEY and CDR2 is SVGAGI. The CDR3 bases are TGTGCCAGCAGTTACTCAGGGCGGGAGGGAGGAGATACGCAGTATTTT. This translates into CASSYSGREGGDTQYF.

The sample holds a few counts of this clonotype. The J gene is TRBJ1-2, the V gene TRBV6-5, with D perhaps matching TRBD1 (5 bases). V lost 4 bases and J lost 4, with 16 bases in between. CDR1 MNHEY and CDR2 SVGAGI come from the germline V gene. There are 15 residues in the CDR3. The CDR3 nucleotides read TGTGCCAGCAGTTCCTGGACACAAGGGGCCTATGGCTACACCTTC. It is translated as CASSSWTQGAYGYTF.

This clonotype was observed at least ten times. The CDR3 loop is CASSRTATNEKLFF. CDR3 sequence (DNA): TGTGCCAGCAGCCGGACAGCAACTAATGAAAAACTGTTTTTT. The chain carries TRBV13 and TRBJ1-4; a weak D match, TRBD1 (6 bases). V lost 5 bases, J lost 0 bases, and 7 bases lay in between. This CDR3 is built from 14 residues. The germline V gene encodes CDR1 PRHDT and CDR2 FYEKMQ (reference sequence).

About this clonotype: A much bigger clone sits one base away, suggesting this may be a read error. This chain joins TRBV6-4 and TRBJ2-2, with D uncertain. Trimming cost V 3 bases and J 3 bases, with 5 bases left between them. The germline V gene encodes CDR1 MRHNA and CDR2 SNTAGT. The CDR3 consists of 13 residues. CDR3: CASSEWDTGELFF. In nucleotides, the CDR3 is TGTGCCAGCAGTGAGTGGGACACCGGGGAGCTGTTTTTT.

V is TRBV5-1 and J is TRBJ2-7; either TRBD1 or TRBD2 may fit D (6 bases each). This CDR3 is built from 17 residues. V lost 4 bases, J lost 5 bases, and 25 bases lay in between. CDR1 and CDR2 (germline): SGHRS, YFSETQ. CDR3 in amino acids: CASSPLGGPAEGNEQYF. The CDR3 bases are TGCGCCAGCAGCCCTCTAGGGGGGCCTGCCGAAGGGAACGAGCAGTACTTC.

V and J are TRBV29-1 and TRBJ1-2; possibly TRBD1 for D (5 bases). The CDR3 has 16 amino acids. The V gene's germline CDR1 is SQVTM and CDR2 ANQGSEA. Trimming took 2 bases from V and 7 from J, leaving 23 bases between them. CDR3 loop: CSVERTPGTADSGYTF. In nucleotides, the CDR3 is TGCAGCGTTGAAAGAACCCCCGGGACGGCTGACTCTGGCTACACCTTC. The complete variable domain, with remaining parts taken from reference TRBV29-1 and TRBJ1-2, reads SAVISQKPSRDICQRGTSLTIQCQVDSQVTMMFWYRQQPGQSLTLIATANQGSEATYESGFVIDKFPISRPNLTFSTLTVSNMSPEDSSIYLCSVERTPGTADSGYTFGSGTRLTVV.

This chain joins TRBV6-2 or TRBV6-3 and TRBJ1-2; D is perhaps TRBD1 (6 bases). CDR3 length: 14 amino acids. Germline loops: CDR1 MNHEY, CDR2 SVGEGT. The ends were cut back, 5 bases at V and 4 bases at J, with 14 bases in the middle. Here the CDR3 DNA reads TGTGCCAGCAGTCCCCCGACAGGATTCTATGGCTACACCTTC. It yields the protein CASSPPTGFYGYTF.

Points on this clonotype: The junction and the germline gene differ at one end; a read error may be behind it. CDR3 in amino acids: CASYSTGAVSSEQYF. The CDR3 DNA reads TGTGCCAGCTACTCGACAGGGGCCGTTTCCTCCGAGCAGTACTTC. J is TRBJ2-7 and V is TRBV7-9, with TRBD1 identical over 8 bases. CDR3 size: 15 residues. Per the germline V gene, CDR1 is SEHNR and CDR2 is FQNEAQ (reference sequence). The full variable domain, with the rest looked up from reference TRBV7-9 and TRBJ2-7, is DTGVSQNPRHKITKRGQNVTFRCDPISEHNRLYWYRQTLGQGPEFLTYFQNEAQLEKSRLLSDRFSAERPKGSFSTLEIQRTEQGDSAMYLCASYSTGAVSSEQYFGPGTRLTVT.